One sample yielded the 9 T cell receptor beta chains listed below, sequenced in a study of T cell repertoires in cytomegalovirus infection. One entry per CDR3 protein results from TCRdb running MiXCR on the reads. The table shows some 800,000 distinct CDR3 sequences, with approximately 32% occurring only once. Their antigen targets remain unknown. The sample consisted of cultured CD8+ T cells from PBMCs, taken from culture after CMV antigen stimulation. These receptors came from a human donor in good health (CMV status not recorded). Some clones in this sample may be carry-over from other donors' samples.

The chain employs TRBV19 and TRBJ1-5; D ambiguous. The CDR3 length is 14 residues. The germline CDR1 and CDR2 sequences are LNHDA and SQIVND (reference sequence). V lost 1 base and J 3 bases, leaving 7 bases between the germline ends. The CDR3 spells CASSIVTFNQPQHF. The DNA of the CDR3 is TGTGCCAGTAGTATAGTAACCTTCAATCAGCCCCAGCATTTT.

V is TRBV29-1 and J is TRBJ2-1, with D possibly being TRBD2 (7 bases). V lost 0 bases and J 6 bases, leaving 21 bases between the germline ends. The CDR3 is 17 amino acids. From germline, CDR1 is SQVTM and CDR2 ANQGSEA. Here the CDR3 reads CSVEERGGASLVNEQFF. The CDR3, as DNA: TGCAGCGTTGAAGAGAGGGGGGGGGCGTCTTTGGTCAATGAGCAGTTCTTC.

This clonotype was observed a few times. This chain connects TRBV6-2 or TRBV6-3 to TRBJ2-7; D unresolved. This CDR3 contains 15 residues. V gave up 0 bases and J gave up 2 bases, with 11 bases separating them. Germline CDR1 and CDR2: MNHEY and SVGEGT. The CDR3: CASSYSGSFPYEQYV. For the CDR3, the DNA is TGTGCCAGCAGTTACTCCGGGTCCTTCCCCTACGAGCAGTACGTC.

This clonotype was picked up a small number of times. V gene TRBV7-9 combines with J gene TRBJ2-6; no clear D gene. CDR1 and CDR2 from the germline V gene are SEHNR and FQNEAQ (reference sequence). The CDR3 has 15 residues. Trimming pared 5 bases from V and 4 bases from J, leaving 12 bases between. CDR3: CASSRRVLGANVLTF. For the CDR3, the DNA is TGTGCCAGCAGCCGTAGGGTCCTCGGGGCCAACGTCCTGACTTTC. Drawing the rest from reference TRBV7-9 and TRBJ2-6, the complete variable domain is DTGVSQNPRHKITKRGQNVTFRCDPISEHNRLYWYRQTLGQGPEFLTYFQNEAQLEKSRLLSDRFSAERPKGSFSTLEIQRTEQGDSAMYLCASSRRVLGANVLTFGAGSRLTVL.

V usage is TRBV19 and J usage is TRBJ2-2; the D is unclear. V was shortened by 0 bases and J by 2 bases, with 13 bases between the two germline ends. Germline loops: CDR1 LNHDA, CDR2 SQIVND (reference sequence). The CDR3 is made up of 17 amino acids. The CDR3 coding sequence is TGTGCCAGTAGTATAGATCTGGGCGGCAGCAACACCGGGGAGCTGTTTTTT. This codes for CASSIDLGGSNTGELFF.

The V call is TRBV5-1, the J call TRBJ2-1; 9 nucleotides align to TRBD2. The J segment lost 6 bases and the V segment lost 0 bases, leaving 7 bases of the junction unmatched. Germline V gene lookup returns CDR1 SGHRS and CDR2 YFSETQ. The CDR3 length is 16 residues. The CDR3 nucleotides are TGCGCCAGCAGCTTGGTCGGCGGGGGGGCCATCAATGAGCAGTTCTTC. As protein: CASSLVGGGAINEQFF. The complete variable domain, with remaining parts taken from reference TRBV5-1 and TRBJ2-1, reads KAGVTQTPRYLIKTRGQQVTLSCSPISGHRSVSWYQQTPGQGLQFLFEYFSETQRNKGNFPGRFSGRQFSNSRSEMNVSTLELGDSALYLCASSLVGGGAINEQFFGPGTRLTVL.

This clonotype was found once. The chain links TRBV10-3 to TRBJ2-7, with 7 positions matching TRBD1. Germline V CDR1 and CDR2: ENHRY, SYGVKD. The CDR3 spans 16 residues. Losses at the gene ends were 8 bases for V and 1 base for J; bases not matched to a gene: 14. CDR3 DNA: TGTGCCATCCGAACGGCCGGGACAGCAGGATCCTACGAGCAGTACTTC. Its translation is CAIRTAGTAGSYEQYF.

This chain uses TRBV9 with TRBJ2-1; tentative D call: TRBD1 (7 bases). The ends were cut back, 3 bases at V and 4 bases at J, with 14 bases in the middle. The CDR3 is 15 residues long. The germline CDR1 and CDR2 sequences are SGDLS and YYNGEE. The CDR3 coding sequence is TGTGCCAGCAGCGGGGGGGACAGTACTTACAATGAGCAGTTCTTC. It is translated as CASSGGDSTYNEQFF.

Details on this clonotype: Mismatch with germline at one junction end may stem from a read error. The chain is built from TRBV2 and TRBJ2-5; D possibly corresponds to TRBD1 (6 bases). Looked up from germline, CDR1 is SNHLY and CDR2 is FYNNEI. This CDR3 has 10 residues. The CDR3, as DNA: TGTGCCAGCAGTCGACAGGCCCTGCTCTTC. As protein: CASSRQALLF.